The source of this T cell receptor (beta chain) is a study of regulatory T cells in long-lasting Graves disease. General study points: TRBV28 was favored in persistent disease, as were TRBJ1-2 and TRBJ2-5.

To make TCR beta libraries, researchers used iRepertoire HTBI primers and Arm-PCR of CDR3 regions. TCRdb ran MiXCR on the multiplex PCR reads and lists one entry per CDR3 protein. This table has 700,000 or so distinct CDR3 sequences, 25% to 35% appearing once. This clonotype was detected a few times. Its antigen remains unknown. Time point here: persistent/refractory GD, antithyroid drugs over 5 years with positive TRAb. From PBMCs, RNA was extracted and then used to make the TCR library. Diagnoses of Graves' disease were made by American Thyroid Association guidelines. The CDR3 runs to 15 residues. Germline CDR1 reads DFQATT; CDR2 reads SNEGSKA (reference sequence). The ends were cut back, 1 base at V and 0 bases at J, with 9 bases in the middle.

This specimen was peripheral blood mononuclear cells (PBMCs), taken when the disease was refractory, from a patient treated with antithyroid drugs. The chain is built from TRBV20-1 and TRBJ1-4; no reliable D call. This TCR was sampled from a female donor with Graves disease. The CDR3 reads CSARGAQATNEKLFF. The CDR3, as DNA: TGCAGTGCTAGAGGGGCGCAGGCAACTAATGAAAAACTGTTTTTT.